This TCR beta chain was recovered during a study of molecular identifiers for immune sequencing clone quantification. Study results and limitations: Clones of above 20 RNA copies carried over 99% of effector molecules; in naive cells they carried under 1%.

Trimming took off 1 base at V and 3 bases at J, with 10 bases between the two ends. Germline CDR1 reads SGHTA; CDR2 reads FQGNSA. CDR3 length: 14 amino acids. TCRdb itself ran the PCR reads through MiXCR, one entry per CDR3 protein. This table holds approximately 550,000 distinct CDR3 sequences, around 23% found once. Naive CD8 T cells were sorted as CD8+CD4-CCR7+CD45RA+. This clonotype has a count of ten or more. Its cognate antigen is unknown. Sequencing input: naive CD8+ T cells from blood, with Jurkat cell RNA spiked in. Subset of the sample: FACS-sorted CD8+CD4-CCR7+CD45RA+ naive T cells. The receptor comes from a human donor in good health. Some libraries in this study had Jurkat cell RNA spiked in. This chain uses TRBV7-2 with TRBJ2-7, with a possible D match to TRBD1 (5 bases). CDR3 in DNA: TGTGCCAGCAGCTTAGGTGTGACAGTCTACGAGCAGTACTTC. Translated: CASSLGVTVYEQYF.